What follows are 24 T cell receptor beta chains derived from one specimen sequenced in a study of Ad26.COV2.S vaccination and SARS-CoV-2 variants. The treatment: around 19 received Ad26.COV2.S at low or high dose, single or two shots; about 5 received placebo; per-sample allocation not given. The samples were gathered on day 63 after the first injection of vaccine or placebo. The repertoire was sequenced with immunoSEQ multiplex PCR; TCRdb's copy has only in-frame clones and lacks some. Here the sample spans hundreds of thousands of clones, 90% being singletons. The specimen comprised peripheral blood, sampled in a trial of Ad26.COV2.S vaccine versus placebo. The receptors here all came from a person aged 18-60 years who received the Ad26.COV2.S COVID-19 vaccine or a placebo.

The V and J genes are TRBV18 and TRBJ1-6, with 7 positions matching TRBD1. The CDR3 spans 14 residues. The germline CDR1 and CDR2 sequences are KGHSH and LQKENI. V shed 2 bases, J shed 7 bases, and the junction held 2 bases outside the gene matches. CDR3 in DNA: TGTGCCAGCTCACCAGACAGGGCAAATTCACCCCTCCACTTT. Its translation is CASSPDRANSPLHF.

The DNA of the CDR3 is TGTGCCAGCAGTTCCGACAGGAATCAGCCCCAGCATTTT. Translating gives CASSSDRNQPQHF. The V call is TRBV27, the J call TRBJ1-5, with D possibly matching TRBD1 (6 bases). This CDR3 has 13 amino acids. V lost 4 bases and J lost 4, with 8 bases in between. The V gene's germline CDR1 is MNHEY and CDR2 SMNVEV (reference sequence).

This clone was counted once. V usage is TRBV2 and J usage is TRBJ1-5; 10 nucleotides line up with TRBD1. The CDR3 contains 13 residues. Unmatched junction bases numbered 2, after V lost 6 bases and J lost 6 bases. Germline V gene sequence: CDR1 SNHLY, CDR2 FYNNEI. The CDR3 nucleotides read TGTGCCAGCAGGGACAGGGGGGTTCAGCCCCAGCATTTT. Protein sequence: CASRDRGVQPQHF.

This sequence joins TRBV29-1 and TRBJ1-2; no definite D call. Germline CDR1 is SQVTM and CDR2 is ANQGSEA. The CDR3 has 13 residues. Trimming removed 5 bases at V and 2 bases at J, with 12 bases between. The CDR3 nucleotides read TGCAGCGTTTCAGAGTCCACCAACTATGGCTACACCTTC. This encodes CSVSESTNYGYTF.

The chain recombines TRBV19 with TRBJ2-7; D gene unclear. The V and J ends lost 3 bases and 2 bases respectively, with 8 bases between them. Germline lookup yields CDR1 LNHDA and CDR2 SQIVND (reference sequence). CDR3 length: 13 residues. The CDR3 DNA reads TGTGCCAGTAGTATTGGCAGAGCCTACGAGCAGTACTTC. As protein: CASSIGRAYEQYF.

The chain has TRBV7-8 and TRBJ1-4; 8 bases align to TRBD1. J was trimmed by 7 bases and V by 4 bases; bases with no gene match: 8. The CDR3 is 15 residues long. From germline, CDR1 is SGHVS and CDR2 FQNEAQ. In DNA, the CDR3 is TGTGCCAGCAGCTCCGGACAGGGCGAGAGTGAAAAACTGTTTTTT. Its translation is CASSSGQGESEKLFF. Full variable domain (missing parts from reference TRBV7-8 and TRBJ1-4): GAGVSQSPRYKVAKRGQDVALRCDPISGHVSLFWYQQALGQGPEFLTYFQNEAQLDKSGLPSDRFFAERPEGSVSTLKIQRTQQEDSAVYLCASSSGQGESEKLFFGSGTQLSVL.

The chain couples TRBV10-1 to TRBJ1-1; D remains unclear. The CDR3 sequence is 13 residues long. Germline V gene lookup returns CDR1 WNHNN and CDR2 SYGVQD (reference sequence). Deletions cut 3 bases from V and 0 bases from J, with 5 bases between. CDR3 coding DNA: TGCGCCAGCAGTGACACCGTGAACACTGAAGCTTTCTTT. It specifies CASSDTVNTEAFF.

The rearrangement uses TRBV5-4 and TRBJ2-5, with D tentatively TRBD2 (6 bases). Per the germline V gene, CDR1 is SGHNT and CDR2 is YYREEE (reference sequence). The CDR3 length is 15 residues. V shed 1 base and J shed 2 bases, with 12 bases lying between them. This CDR3 reads CASSLWLAPQETQYF. CDR3 DNA: TGTGCCAGCAGCTTGTGGCTAGCGCCACAAGAGACCCAGTACTTC.

This clone is a singleton in its sample. The J gene is TRBJ2-5, the V gene TRBV19, with 11 bases aligning to TRBD2. Germline assignment: CDR1 LNHDA and CDR2 SQIVND (reference sequence). The CDR3 has 14 amino acids. With V trimmed by 9 bases and J by 2 bases, 5 bases remained unmatched. The DNA of the CDR3 is TGTGCCAGGAAGGGACTAGCGGTACAAGAGACCCAGTACTTC. It codes for CARKGLAVQETQYF.

The chain joins TRBV6-5 to TRBJ2-7; perhaps TRBD2 as D (6 bases). V lost 4 bases, J lost 0 bases, and 13 bases lay in between. This CDR3 spans 15 amino acids. The germline V gene encodes CDR1 MNHEY and CDR2 SVGAGI. The CDR3 nucleotides are TGTGCCAGCAGTTGGGGCGGGGCAAGCTCCTACGAGCAGTACTTC. Its protein is CASSWGGASSYEQYF.

V usage is TRBV7-8 and J usage is TRBJ2-5; D not certain. Per the germline V gene, CDR1 is SGHVS and CDR2 is FQNEAQ. The CDR3 is 14 amino acids. Trimming left V 0 bases short and J 1 base short, with 6 bases between. CDR3 nucleotides: TGTGCCAGCAGCTTAGCGGGGTCCCAAGAGACCCAGTACTTC. This sequence encodes CASSLAGSQETQYF.

The chain employs TRBV24-1 and TRBJ2-1, with 12 bases aligning to TRBD2. Unmatched junction bases numbered 4, after V lost 3 bases and J lost 5 bases. This CDR3 contains 16 residues. The germline CDR1 and CDR2 sequences are KGHDR and SFDVKD. The CDR3 spells CATSDPGLAGNNEQFF. Here the CDR3 DNA reads TGTGCCACCAGTGATCCTGGACTAGCGGGGAACAATGAGCAGTTCTTC.

The chain joins TRBV14 to TRBJ2-1, with 11 bases lining up with TRBD2. Germline loops: CDR1 SGHDN, CDR2 FVKESK. J lost 6 bases, V lost 2 bases, and 6 bases had no gene match. This CDR3 has 16 amino acids. CDR3 nucleotide sequence: TGTGCCAGCAGCCAATCGCCGGGACTAGCGGCCAATGAGCAGTTCTTC. As protein: CASSQSPGLAANEQFF.

V usage is TRBV6-5 and J usage is TRBJ2-1; D unclear. The V gene lost 0 bases and the J gene lost 10 bases, with 4 bases spanning the gap. The CDR3 is made up of 11 amino acids. Germline V gene data show CDR1 as MNHEY and CDR2 as SVGAGI. In nucleotides, the CDR3 is TGTGCCAGCAGTTACTCGTCCGAGCAGTTCTTC. This gives the protein CASSYSSEQFF.

The chain combines TRBV9 with TRBJ2-7; TRBD1 matches at 9 bases. V lost 3 bases to trimming and J lost 6 bases; unmatched junction nucleotides: 4. This CDR3 contains 13 residues. Germline CDR1 is SGDLS and CDR2 is YYNGEE. The CDR3 DNA reads as TGTGCCAGCAGCGCCGGGACAGGGTCCGAGCAGTACTTC. This gives the protein CASSAGTGSEQYF.

A single count supports this clone. The chain is built from TRBV7-9 and TRBJ1-4; maybe TRBD1 (6 bases). From germline, CDR1 is SEHNR and CDR2 FQNEAQ (reference sequence). The V and J ends lost 5 bases and 3 bases respectively, with 13 bases between them. The CDR3 runs to 15 residues. The CDR3 coding sequence is TGTGCCAGCAGCGCGAGGGGGGAGGCTAATGAAAAACTGTTTTTT. This gives the protein CASSARGEANEKLFF.

The rearrangement links TRBV7-9 to TRBJ1-5; D may be TRBD1 (5 bases). Trimming stripped 1 base from V and 4 bases from J, with 11 bases between. Germline CDR1 SEHNR, CDR2 FQNEAQ (reference sequence). The CDR3 runs 15 residues. The CDR3 protein is CASSLDGGLNQPQHF. DNA for the CDR3: TGTGCCAGCAGCTTAGATGGGGGTCTAAATCAGCCCCAGCATTTT.

This clone has a handful of counts. This rearrangement joins TRBV7-9 to TRBJ2-2; TRBD2 matches at 11 bases. With 5 bases clipped from V and 4 bases from J, the junction kept 6 bases outside the gene matches. The CDR3 sequence is 16 residues long. Germline lookup yields CDR1 SEHNR and CDR2 FQNEAQ (reference sequence). CDR3 in amino acids: CASSPWTSGPTGELFF. DNA of the CDR3: TGTGCCAGCAGCCCGTGGACTAGCGGGCCCACCGGGGAGCTGTTTTTT.

The chain employs TRBV6-5 and TRBJ1-1; TRBD1 is a possible D gene (6 bases). CDR3 length: 12 residues. V was clipped by 6 bases and J by 10 bases, with 15 bases between them. Germline loops: CDR1 MNHEY, CDR2 SVGAGI. The CDR3 is CASSSPGQSAFF. The CDR3, as DNA: TGTGCCAGCAGCTCCCCGGGACAATCAGCTTTCTTT.

This chain uses TRBV7-9 with TRBJ1-4; D is unresolved. Per germline, CDR1 SEHNR and CDR2 FQNEAQ (reference sequence). V was clipped by 3 bases and J by 4 bases, with 9 bases between them. This CDR3 is built from 14 residues. CDR3 amino acids: CASSFQSLNEKLFF. The DNA for the CDR3 is TGTGCCAGCAGCTTCCAGTCCCTTAATGAAAAACTGTTTTTT.

The chain has TRBV19 and TRBJ1-1; D perhaps matches TRBD1 (6 bases). Germline assignment: CDR1 LNHDA and CDR2 SQIVND (reference sequence). CDR3 length equals 14 residues. V was trimmed by 4 bases and J by 1 base, leaving 10 bases between them. The CDR3 coding sequence is TGTGCCAGTAGTAAACCAGGGGCGAACACTGAAGCTTTCTTT. It codes for CASSKPGANTEAFF.

This chain uses TRBV5-1 with TRBJ2-1, with 7 nucleotides matching TRBD2. Germline CDR1 SGHRS, CDR2 YFSETQ. The CDR3 runs 16 residues. V lost 2 bases to trimming and J lost 0 bases; unmatched junction nucleotides: 5. CDR3 nucleotides: TGCGCCAGCAGCTTCATACGGACTAGCTCCTACAATGAGCAGTTCTTC. Encoded protein: CASSFIRTSSYNEQFF.

V gene TRBV5-1 combines with J gene TRBJ2-7, with D perhaps TRBD2 (5 bases). The germline gives CDR1 SGHRS, CDR2 YFSETQ. This CDR3 is 13 amino acids long. Trimming shortened V by 1 base and J by 2 bases, and 7 bases separated the two germline ends. CDR3 nucleotides: TGCGCCAGCAGCTTGCGGGGAACCTACGAGCAGTACTTC. Translation gives CASSLRGTYEQYF.

This chain connects TRBV6-6 to TRBJ1-1; TRBD1 matches at 9 bases. This CDR3 is 14 amino acids long. V lost 6 bases, J lost 3 bases, and 5 bases stayed unmatched. Germline V gives CDR1 MNHNY, CDR2 SVGAGI (reference sequence). The chain's CDR3 is CASSRDREYTEAFF. The DNA of the CDR3 is TGTGCCAGCAGCCGGGACAGGGAGTACACTGAAGCTTTCTTT.